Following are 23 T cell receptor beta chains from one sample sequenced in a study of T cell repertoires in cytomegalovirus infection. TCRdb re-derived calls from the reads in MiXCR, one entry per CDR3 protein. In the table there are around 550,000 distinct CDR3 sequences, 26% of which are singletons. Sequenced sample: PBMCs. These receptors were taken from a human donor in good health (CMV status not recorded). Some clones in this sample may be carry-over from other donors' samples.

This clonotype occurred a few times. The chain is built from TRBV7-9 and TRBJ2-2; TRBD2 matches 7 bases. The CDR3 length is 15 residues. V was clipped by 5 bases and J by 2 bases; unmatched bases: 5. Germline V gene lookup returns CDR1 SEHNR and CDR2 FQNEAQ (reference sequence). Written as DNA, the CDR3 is TGTGCCAGCAGCGGTGCGGGAGATAACACCGGGGAGCTGTTTTTT. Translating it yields CASSGAGDNTGELFF.

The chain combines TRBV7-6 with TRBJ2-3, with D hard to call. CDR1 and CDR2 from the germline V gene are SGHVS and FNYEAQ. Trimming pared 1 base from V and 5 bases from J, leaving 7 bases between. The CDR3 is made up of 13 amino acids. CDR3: CASSLDWGDTQYF. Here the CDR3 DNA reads TGTGCCAGCAGCTTAGATTGGGGAGATACGCAGTATTTT.

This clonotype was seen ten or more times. The CDR3 is CASSLARVSSNEQFF. CDR3 in DNA: TGTGCCAGCAGCTTAGCCCGGGTCTCCTCAAATGAGCAGTTCTTC. The chain is built from TRBV7-8 and TRBJ2-1; D gene ambiguous. CDR1 SGHVS and CDR2 FQNEAQ come from the germline V gene. This CDR3 contains 15 residues. V was pared by 0 bases and J by 7 bases, with 13 bases between.

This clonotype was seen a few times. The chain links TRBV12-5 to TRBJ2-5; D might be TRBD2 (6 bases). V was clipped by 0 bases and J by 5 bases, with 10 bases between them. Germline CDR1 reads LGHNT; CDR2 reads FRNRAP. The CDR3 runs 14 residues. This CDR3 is CASGLVRGSETQYF. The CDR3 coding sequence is TGTGCTAGTGGTTTGGTGCGGGGTAGCGAGACCCAGTACTTC.

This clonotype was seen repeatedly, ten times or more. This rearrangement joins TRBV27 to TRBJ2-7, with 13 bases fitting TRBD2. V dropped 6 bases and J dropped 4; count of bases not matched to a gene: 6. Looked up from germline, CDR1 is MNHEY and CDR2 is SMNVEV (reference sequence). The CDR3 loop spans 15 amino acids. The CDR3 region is CASRGTSGNRYEQYF. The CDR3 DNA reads TGTGCCAGCAGGGGGACTAGCGGGAATAGGTACGAGCAGTACTTC.

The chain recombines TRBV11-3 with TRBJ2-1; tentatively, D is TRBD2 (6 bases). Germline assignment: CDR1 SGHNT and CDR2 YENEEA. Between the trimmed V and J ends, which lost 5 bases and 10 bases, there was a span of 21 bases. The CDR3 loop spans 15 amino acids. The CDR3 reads CASSPVRGTGEEQFF. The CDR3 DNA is TGTGCCAGCAGCCCTGTTCGCGGAACGGGAGAGGAGCAGTTCTTC.

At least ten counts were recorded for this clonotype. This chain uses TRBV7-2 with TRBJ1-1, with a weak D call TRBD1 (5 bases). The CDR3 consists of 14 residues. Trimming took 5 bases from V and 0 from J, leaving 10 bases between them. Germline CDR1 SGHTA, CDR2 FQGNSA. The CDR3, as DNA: TGTGCCAGCAGCCGGGACGGAATGAACACTGAAGCTTTCTTT. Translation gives CASSRDGMNTEAFF.

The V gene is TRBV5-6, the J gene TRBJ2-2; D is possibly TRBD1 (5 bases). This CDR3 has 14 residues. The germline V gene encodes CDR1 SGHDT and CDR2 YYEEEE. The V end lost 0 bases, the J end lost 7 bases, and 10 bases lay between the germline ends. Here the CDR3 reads CASSLVPGNGELFF. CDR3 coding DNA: TGTGCCAGCAGCTTGGTCCCAGGGAACGGGGAGCTGTTTTTT.

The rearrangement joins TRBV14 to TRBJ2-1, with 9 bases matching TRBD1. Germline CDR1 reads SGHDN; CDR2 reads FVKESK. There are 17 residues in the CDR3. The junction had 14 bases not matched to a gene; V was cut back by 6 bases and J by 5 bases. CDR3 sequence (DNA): TGTGCCAGCAGGATCACGGGACAGGGCAATAGTCACAATGAGCAGTTCTTC. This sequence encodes CASRITGQGNSHNEQFF.

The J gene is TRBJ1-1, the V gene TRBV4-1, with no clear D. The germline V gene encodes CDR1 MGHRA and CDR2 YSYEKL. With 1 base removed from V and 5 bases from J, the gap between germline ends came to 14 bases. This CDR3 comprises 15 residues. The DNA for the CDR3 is TGCGCCAGCAGCCAAGGGAGGGATGGCGGGACTGAAGCTTTCTTT. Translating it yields CASSQGRDGGTEAFF.

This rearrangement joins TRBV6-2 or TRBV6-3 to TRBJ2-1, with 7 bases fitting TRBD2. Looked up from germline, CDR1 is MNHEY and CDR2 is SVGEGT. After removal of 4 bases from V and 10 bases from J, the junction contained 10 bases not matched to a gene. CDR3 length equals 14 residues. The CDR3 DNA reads TGTGCCAGCAGTTCCGTTGGCGGGAGAGGAGAGCAGTTCTTC. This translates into CASSSVGGRGEQFF.

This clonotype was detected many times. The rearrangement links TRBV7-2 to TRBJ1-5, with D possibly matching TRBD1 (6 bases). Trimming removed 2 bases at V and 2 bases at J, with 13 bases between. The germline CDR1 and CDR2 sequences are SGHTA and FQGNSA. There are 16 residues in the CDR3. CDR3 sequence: CASSLRAGEGNQPQHF. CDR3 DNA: TGTGCCAGCAGCTTAAGGGCAGGGGAGGGCAATCAGCCCCAGCATTTT.

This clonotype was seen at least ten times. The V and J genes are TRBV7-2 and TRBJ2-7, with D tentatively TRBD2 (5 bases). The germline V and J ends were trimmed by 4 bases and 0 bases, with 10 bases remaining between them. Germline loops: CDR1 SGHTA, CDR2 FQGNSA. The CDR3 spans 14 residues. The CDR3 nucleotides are TGTGCCAGCAGCTCGGACTTTTCCTCCTACGAGCAGTACTTC. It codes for CASSSDFSSYEQYF.

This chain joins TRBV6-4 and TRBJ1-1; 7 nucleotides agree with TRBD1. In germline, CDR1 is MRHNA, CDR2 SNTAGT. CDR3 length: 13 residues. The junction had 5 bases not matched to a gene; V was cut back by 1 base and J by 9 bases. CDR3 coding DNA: TGTGCCAGCAGTGACTTCCCGGGACAGAAAGCTTTCTTT. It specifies CASSDFPGQKAFF.

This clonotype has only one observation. CDR3 sequence reads: CASSTQTYEQYF. The CDR3, as DNA: TGTGCCAGCAGTACACAGACCTACGAGCAGTACTTC. This chain joins TRBV2 and TRBJ2-7; D call uncertain. CDR1 and CDR2 from the germline V gene are SNHLY and FYNNEI. The V gene lost 5 bases and the J gene lost 2 bases, with 7 bases spanning the gap. The CDR3 is 12 residues long.

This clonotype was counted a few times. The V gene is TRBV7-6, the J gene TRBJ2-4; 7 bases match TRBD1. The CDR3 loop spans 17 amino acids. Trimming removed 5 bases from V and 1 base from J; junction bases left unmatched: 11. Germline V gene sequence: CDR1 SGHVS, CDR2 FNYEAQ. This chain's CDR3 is CASSGDRLGLAKNIQYF. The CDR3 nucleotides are TGTGCCAGCAGCGGGGACAGACTCGGGCTCGCCAAAAACATTCAGTACTTC. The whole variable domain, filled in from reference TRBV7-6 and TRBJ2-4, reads GAGVSQSPRYKVTKRGQDVALRCDPISGHVSLYWYRQALGQGPEFLTYFNYEAQQDKSGLPNDRFSAERPEGSISTLTIQRTEQRDSAMYRCASSGDRLGLAKNIQYFGAGTRLSVL.

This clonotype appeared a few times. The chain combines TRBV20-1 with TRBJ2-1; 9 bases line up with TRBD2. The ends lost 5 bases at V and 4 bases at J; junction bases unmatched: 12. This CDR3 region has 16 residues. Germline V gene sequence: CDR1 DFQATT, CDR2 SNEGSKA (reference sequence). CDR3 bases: TGCAGTGCTCCCGAACTGTCTAGCGGGGATTACAATGAGCAGTTCTTC. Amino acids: CSAPELSSGDYNEQFF.

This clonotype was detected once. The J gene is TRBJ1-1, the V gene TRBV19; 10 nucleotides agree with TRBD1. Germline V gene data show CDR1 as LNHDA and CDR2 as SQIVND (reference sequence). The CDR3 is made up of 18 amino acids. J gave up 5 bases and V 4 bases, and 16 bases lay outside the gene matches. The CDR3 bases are TGTGCCAGTAGTAACCCGCGGGGGACAGGGGCTGGTCGGACTGAAGCTTTCTTT. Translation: CASSNPRGTGAGRTEAFF.

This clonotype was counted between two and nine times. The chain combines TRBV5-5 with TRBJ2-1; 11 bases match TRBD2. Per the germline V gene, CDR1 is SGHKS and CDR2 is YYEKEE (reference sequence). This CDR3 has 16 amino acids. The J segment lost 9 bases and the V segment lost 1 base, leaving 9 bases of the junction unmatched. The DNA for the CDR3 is TGTGCCAGCAGCTTGAAACTAGCGGGAGACTGGGGTGAGCAGTTCTTC. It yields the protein CASSLKLAGDWGEQFF. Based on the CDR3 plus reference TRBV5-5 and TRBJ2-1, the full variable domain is DAGVTQSPTHLIKTRGQQVTLRCSPISGHKSVSWYQQVLGQGPQFIFQYYEKEERGRGNFPDRFSARQFPNYSSELNVNALLLGDSALYLCASSLKLAGDWGEQFFGPGTRLTVL.

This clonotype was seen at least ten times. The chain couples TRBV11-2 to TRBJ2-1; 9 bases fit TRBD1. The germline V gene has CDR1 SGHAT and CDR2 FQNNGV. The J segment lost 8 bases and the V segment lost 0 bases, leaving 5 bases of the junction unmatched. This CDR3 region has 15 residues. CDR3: CASSLEGQGRDEQFF. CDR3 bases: TGTGCCAGCAGCTTAGAGGGACAGGGAAGGGATGAGCAGTTCTTC.

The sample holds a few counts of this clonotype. CDR3 protein: CASSSGFNEQFF. CDR3 nucleotide sequence: TGTGCCAGCAGCTCCGGGTTCAATGAGCAGTTCTTC. This chain uses TRBV7-2 with TRBJ2-1; D unclear. This CDR3 spans 12 amino acids. Germline values: CDR1 SGHTA, CDR2 FQGNSA. V lost 4 bases to trimming and J lost 6 bases, with 7 bases between them.

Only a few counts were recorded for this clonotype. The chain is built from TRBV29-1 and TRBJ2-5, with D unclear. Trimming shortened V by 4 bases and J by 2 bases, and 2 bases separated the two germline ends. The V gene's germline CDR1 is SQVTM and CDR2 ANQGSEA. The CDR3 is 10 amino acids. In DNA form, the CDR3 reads TGCAGCGTTGGTCAAGAGACCCAGTACTTC. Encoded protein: CSVGQETQYF.

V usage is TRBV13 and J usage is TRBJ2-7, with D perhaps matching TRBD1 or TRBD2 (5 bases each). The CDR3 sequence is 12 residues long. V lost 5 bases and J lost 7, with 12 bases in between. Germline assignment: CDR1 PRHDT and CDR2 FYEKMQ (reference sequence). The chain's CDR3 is CASSRDRGEQYV. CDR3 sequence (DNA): TGTGCCAGCAGCCGGGACCGAGGAGAGCAGTACGTC.